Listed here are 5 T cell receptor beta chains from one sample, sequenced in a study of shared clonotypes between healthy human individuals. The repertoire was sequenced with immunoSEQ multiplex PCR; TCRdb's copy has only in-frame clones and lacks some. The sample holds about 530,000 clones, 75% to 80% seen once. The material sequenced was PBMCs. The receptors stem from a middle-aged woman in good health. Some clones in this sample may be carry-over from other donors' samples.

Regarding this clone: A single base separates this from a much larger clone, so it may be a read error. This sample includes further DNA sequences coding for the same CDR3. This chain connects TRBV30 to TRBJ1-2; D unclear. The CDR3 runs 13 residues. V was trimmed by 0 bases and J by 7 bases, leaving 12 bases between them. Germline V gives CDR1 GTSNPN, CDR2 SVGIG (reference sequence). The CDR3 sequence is CAWSVSLIGGYTF. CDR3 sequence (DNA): TGTGCCTGGAGTGTATCCCTTATTGGTGGCTACACCTTC.

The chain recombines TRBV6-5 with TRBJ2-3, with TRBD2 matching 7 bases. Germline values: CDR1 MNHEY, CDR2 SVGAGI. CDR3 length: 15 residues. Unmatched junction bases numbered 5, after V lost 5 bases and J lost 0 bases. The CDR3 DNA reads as TGTGCCAGCAGTCAGACTAGCCCTAGCACAGATACGCAGTATTTT. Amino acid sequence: CASSQTSPSTDTQYF.

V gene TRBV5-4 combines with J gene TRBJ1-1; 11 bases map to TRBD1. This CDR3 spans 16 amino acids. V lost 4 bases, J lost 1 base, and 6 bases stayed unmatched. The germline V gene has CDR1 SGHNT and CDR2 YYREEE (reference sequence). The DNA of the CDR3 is TGTGCCAGCAGCCCCGGGACAGGGGGTGGGAACACTGAAGCTTTCTTT. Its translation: CASSPGTGGGNTEAFF.

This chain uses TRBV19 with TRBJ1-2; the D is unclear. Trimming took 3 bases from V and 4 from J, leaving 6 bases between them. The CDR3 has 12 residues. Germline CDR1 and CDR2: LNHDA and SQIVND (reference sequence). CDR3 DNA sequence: TGTGCCAGTAGTATCCCCAGCTATGGCTACACCTTC. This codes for CASSIPSYGYTF.

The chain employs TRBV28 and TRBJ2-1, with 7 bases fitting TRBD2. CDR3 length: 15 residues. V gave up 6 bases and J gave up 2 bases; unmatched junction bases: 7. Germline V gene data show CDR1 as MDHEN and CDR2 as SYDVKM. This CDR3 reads CASRPGDYTYNEQFF. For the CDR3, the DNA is TGTGCCAGCAGACCCGGGGACTACACCTACAATGAGCAGTTCTTC.